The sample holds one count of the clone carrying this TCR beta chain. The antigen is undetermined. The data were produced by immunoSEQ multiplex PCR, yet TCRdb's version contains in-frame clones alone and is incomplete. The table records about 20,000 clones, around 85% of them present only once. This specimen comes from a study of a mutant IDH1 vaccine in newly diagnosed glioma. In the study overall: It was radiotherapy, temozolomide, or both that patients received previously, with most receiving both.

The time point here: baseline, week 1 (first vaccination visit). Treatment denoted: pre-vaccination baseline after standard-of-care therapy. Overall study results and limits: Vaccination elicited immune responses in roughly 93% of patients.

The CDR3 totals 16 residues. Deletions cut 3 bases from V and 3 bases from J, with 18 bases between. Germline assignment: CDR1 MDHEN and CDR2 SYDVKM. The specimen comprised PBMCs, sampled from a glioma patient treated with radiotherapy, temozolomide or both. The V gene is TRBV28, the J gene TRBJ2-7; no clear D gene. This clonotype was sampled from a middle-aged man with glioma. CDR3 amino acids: CASSFPLTSSFYEQYF. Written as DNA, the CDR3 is TGTGCCAGCAGTTTTCCCCTGACATCCTCTTTCTACGAGCAGTACTTC. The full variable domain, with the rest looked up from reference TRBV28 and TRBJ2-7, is DVKVTQSSRYLVKRTGEKVFLECVQDMDHENMFWYRQDPGLGLRLIYFSYDVKMKEKGDIPEGYSVSREKKERFSLILESASTNQTSMYLCASSFPLTSSFYEQYFGPGTRLTVT.